The entry below describes one T cell receptor (beta chain). This specimen belongs to a study of OX40 agonist ivuxolimab in advanced cancers. About the study: Ivuxolimab, which patients received intravenously every 2 weeks, was dosed at 0.01 to 10 mg/kg.

TCRdb keeps only in-frame clones here, not all; method: immunoSEQ multiplex PCR. The sample lists roughly 71,000 clones, 88% occurring once. There are 15 residues in the CDR3. Trimming stripped 2 bases from V and 3 bases from J, with 15 bases between. Germline V lookup: CDR1 SGHRS, CDR2 YFSETQ. Here the sequenced sample was CD4+ or CD8+ T cells sorted from blood, taken in a trial of the OX40 agonist ivuxolimab. The chain combines TRBV5-1 with TRBJ2-7; D may be TRBD1 (6 bases). The receptor was isolated from an adult with an advanced solid tumor such as melanoma, head and neck, liver or kidney cancer. This CDR3 reads CASSLGGQLNYEQYF. The CDR3, as DNA: TGCGCCAGCAGCTTAGGCGGACAGCTAAACTACGAGCAGTACTTC.